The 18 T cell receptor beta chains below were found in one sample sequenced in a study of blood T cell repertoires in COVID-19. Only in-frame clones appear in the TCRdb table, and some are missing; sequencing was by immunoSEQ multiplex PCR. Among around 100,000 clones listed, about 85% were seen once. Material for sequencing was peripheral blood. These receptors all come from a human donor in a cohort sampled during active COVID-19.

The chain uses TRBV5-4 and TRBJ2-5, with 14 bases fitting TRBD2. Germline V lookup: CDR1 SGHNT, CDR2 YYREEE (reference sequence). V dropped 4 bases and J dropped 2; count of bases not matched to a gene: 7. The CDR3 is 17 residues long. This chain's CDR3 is CASSAGLAGVGQETQYF. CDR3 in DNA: TGTGCCAGCAGCGCGGGACTAGCGGGGGTTGGTCAAGAGACCCAGTACTTC. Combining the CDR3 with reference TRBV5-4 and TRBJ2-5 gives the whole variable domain ETGVTQSPTHLIKTRGQQVTLRCSSQSGHNTVSWYQQALGQGPQFIFQYYREEENGRGNFPPRFSGLQFPNYSSELNVNALELDDSALYLCASSAGLAGVGQETQYFGPGTRLLVL.

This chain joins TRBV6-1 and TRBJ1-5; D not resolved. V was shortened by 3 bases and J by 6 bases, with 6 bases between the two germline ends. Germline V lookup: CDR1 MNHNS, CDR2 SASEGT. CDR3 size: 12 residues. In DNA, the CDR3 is TGTGCCAGCAGTGACCGAGGTCAGCCCCAGCATTTT. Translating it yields CASSDRGQPQHF.

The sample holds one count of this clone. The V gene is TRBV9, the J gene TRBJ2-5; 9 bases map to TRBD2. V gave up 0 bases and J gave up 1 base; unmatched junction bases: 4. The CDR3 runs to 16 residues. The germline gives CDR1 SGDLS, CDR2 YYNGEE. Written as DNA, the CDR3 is TGTGCCAGCAGCGTAGTAAGTAGCGGGAGCCAAGAGACCCAGTACTTC. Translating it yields CASSVVSSGSQETQYF.

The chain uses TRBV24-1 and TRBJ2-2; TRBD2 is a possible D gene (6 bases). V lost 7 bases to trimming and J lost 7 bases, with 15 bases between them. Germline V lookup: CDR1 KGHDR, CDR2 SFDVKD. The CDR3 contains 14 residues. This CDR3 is CATSPLAGIGELFF. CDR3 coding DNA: TGTGCCACCAGCCCACTAGCCGGGATCGGGGAGCTGTTTTTT.

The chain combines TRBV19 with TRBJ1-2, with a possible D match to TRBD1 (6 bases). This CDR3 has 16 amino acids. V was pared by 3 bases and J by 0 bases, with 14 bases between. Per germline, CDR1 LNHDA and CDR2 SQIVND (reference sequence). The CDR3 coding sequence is TGTGCCAGTAGTATCACAGGGTTGGGGGCTAACTATGGCTACACCTTC. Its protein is CASSITGLGANYGYTF.

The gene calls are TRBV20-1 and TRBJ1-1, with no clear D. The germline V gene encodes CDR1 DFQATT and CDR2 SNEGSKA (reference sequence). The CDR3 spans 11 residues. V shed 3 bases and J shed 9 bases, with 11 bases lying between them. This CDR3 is CSASSGVQAFF. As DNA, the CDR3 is TGCAGTGCTAGTTCAGGCGTTCAAGCTTTCTTT.

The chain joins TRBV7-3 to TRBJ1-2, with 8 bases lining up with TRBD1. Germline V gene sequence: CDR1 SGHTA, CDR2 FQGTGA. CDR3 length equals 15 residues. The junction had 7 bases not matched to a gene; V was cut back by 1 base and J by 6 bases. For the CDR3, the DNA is TGTGCCAGCAGCTTAAACCCAGGGGGCGAAAATGGCTACACCTTC. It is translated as CASSLNPGGENGYTF.

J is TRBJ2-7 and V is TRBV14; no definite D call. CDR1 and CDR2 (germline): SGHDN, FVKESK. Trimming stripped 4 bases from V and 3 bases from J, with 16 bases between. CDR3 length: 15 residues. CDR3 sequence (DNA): TGTGCCAGCAGCCTCGGTACCGGGTCTTACTACGAGCAGTACTTC. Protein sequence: CASSLGTGSYYEQYF.

DNA for the CDR3: TGTGCCAGCGGCCGGGGAGAGACCCAGTACTTC. Encoded protein: CASGRGETQYF. The J gene is TRBJ2-5, the V gene TRBV2; D possibly corresponds to TRBD2 (5 bases). CDR1 and CDR2 from the germline V gene are SNHLY and FYNNEI. The V end was cut by 8 bases, the J end by 4 bases, with 8 bases between. CDR3 length equals 11 residues.

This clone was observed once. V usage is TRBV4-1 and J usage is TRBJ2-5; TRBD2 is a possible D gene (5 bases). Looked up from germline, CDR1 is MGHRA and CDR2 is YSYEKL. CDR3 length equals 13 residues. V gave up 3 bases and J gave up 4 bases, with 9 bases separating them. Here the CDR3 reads CASSHTRRETQYF. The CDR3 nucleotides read TGCGCCAGCAGCCACACTAGGAGAGAGACCCAGTACTTC.

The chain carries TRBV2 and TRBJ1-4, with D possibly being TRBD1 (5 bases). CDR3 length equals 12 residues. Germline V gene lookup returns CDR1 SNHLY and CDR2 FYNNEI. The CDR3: CVAGEQPEKLFF. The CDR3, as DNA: TGTGTCGCGGGGGAACAGCCTGAAAAACTGTTTTTT.

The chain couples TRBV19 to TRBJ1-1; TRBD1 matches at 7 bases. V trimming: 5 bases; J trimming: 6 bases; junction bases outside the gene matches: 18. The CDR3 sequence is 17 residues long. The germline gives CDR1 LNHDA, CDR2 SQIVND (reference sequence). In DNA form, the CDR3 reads TGTGCCAGTAGTTCCGCTCTTGGAACCGGGACAGCCCCTGAAGCTTTCTTT. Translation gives CASSSALGTGTAPEAFF.

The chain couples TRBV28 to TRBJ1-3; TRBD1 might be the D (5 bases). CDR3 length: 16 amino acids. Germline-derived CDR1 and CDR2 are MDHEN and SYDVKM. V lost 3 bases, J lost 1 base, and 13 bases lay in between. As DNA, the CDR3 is TGTGCCAGCAGTTTCACAGGAGATGTGTCTGGAAACACCATATATTTT. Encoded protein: CASSFTGDVSGNTIYF.

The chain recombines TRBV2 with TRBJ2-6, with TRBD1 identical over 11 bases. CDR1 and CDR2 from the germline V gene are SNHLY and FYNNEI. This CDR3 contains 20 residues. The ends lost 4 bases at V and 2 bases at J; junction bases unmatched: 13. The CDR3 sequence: CASSAPRTGGADPGANVLTF. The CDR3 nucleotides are TGTGCCAGCAGTGCCCCAAGGACAGGGGGCGCGGACCCTGGGGCCAACGTCCTGACTTTC.

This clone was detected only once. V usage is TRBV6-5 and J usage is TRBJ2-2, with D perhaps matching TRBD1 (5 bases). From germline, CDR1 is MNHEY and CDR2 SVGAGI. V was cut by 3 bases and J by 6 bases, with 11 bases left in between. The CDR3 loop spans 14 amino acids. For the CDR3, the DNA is TGTGCCAGCAGTTATTCTACCAGGGCCGGGGAGCTGTTTTTT. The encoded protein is CASSYSTRAGELFF.

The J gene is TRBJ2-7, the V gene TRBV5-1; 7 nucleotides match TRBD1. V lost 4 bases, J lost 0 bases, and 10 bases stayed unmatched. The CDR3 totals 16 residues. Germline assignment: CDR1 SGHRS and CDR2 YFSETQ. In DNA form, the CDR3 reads TGCGCCAGCAGCCACAGAAGAGACAGGGCCTCCTACGAGCAGTACTTC. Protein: CASSHRRDRASYEQYF.

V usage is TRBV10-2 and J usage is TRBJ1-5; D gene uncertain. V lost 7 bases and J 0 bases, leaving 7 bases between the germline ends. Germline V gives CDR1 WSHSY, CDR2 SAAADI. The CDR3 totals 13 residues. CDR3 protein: CASTENSNQPQHF. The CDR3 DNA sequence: TGCGCCAGCACCGAGAATAGCAATCAGCCCCAGCATTTT.

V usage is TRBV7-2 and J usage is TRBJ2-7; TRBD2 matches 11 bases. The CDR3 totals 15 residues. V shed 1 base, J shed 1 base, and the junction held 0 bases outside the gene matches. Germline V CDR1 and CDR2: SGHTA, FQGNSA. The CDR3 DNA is TGTGCCAGCAGCTTAGGACTAGCGGGATCCTACGAGCAGTACTTC. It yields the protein CASSLGLAGSYEQYF.